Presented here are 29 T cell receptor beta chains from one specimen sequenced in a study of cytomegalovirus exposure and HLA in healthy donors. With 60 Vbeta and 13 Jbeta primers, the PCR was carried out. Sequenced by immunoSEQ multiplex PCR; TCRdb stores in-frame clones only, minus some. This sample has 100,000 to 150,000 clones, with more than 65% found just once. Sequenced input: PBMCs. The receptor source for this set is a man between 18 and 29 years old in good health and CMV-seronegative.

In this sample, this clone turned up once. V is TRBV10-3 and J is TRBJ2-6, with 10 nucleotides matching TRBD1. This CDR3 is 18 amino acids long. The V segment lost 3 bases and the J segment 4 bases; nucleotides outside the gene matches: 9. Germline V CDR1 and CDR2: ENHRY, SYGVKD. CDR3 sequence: CAISEPGQGTGGANVLTF. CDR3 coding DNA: TGTGCCATCAGTGAACCGGGACAGGGGACTGGAGGGGCCAACGTCCTGACTTTC.

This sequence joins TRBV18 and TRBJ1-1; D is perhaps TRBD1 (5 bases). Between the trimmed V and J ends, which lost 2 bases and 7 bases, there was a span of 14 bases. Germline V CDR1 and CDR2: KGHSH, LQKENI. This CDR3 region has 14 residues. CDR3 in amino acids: CASSPSGGWGEAFF. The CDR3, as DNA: TGTGCCAGCTCACCATCGGGGGGGTGGGGTGAAGCTTTCTTT.

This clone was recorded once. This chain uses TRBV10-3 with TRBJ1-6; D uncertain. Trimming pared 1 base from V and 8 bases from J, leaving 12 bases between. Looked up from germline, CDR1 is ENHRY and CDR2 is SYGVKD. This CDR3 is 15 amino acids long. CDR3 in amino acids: CAISEFEGSDSPLHF. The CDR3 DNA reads TGTGCCATCAGTGAGTTTGAGGGTTCAGATTCACCCCTCCACTTT.

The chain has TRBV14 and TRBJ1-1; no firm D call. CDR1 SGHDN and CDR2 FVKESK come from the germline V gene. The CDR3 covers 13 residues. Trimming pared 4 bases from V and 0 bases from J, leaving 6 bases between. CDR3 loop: CASSRYMNTEAFF. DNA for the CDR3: TGTGCCAGCAGCCGGTACATGAACACTGAAGCTTTCTTT.

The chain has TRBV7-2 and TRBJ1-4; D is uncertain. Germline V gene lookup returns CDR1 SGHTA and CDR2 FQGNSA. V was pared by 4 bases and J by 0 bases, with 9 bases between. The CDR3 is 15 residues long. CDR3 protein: CASSSRGATNEKLFF. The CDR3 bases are TGTGCCAGCAGCTCCCGGGGTGCAACTAATGAAAAACTGTTTTTT.

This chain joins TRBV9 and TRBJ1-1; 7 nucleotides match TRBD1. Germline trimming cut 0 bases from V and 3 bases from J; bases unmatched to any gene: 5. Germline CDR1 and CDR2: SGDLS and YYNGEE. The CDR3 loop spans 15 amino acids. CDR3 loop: CASSVEGALDTEAFF. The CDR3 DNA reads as TGTGCCAGCAGCGTAGAGGGGGCATTGGACACTGAAGCTTTCTTT.

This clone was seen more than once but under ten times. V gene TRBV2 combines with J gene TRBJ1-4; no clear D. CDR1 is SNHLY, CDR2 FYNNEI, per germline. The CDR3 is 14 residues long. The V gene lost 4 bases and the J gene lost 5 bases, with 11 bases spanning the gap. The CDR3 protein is CASSGQPRNEKLFF. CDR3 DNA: TGTGCCAGCAGTGGTCAACCCCGGAATGAAAAACTGTTTTTT.

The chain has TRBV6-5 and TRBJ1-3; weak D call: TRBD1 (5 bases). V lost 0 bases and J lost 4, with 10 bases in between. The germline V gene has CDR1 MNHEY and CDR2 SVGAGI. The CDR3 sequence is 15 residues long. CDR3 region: CASSYSMGGGNTIYF. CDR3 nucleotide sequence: TGTGCCAGCAGTTACTCGATGGGGGGGGGAAACACCATATATTTT.

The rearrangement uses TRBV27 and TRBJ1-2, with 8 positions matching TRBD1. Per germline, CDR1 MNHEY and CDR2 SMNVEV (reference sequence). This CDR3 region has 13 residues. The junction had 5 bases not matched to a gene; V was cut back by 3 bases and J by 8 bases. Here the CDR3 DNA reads TGTGCCAGCAGTTTCCAGGGGGCTCGGGGCTACACCTTC. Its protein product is CASSFQGARGYTF.

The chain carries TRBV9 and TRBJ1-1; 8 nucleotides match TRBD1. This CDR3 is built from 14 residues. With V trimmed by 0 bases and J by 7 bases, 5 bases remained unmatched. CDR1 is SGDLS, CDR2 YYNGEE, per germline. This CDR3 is CASSVGTGQGEAFF. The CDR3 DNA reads TGTGCCAGCAGCGTAGGCACCGGACAGGGTGAAGCTTTCTTT.

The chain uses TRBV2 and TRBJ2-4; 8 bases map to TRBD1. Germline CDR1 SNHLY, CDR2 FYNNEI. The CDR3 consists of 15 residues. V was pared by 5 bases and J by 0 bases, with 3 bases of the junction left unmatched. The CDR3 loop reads CASSTDRGAKNIQYF. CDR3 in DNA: TGTGCCAGCAGTACCGACAGGGGAGCCAAAAACATTCAGTACTTC.

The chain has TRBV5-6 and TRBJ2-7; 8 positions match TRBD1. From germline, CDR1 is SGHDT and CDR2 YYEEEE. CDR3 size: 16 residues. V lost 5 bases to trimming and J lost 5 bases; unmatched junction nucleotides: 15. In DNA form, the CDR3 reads TGTGCCAGCAGAGTGGGGTTCTTGACAGGGGTCCACGAGCAGTACTTC. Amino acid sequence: CASRVGFLTGVHEQYF.

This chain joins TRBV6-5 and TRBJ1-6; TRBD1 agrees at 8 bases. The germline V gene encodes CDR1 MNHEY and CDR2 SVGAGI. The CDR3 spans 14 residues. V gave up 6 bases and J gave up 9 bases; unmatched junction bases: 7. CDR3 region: CASSLDRGRSPLHF. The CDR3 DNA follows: TGTGCCAGCAGCCTCGACAGGGGACGTTCACCCCTCCACTTT.

The CDR3 loop reads CASSLTGEDYNEQFF. CDR3 DNA: TGCGCCAGCAGCTTAACAGGGGAGGATTACAATGAGCAGTTCTTC. The rearrangement uses TRBV5-1 and TRBJ2-1, with a weak D call TRBD1 (7 bases). Trimming took 2 bases from V and 4 from J, leaving 13 bases between them. The CDR3 loop spans 15 amino acids. The germline gives CDR1 SGHRS, CDR2 YFSETQ. Together with reference TRBV5-1 and TRBJ2-1, the CDR3 gives the full variable domain: KAGVTQTPRYLIKTRGQQVTLSCSPISGHRSVSWYQQTPGQGLQFLFEYFSETQRNKGNFPGRFSGRQFSNSRSEMNVSTLELGDSALYLCASSLTGEDYNEQFFGPGTRLTVL.

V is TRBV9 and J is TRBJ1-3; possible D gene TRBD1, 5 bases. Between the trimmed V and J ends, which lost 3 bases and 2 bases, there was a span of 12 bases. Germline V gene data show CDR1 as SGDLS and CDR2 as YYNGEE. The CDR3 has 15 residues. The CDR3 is CASSGRQFAGNTIYF. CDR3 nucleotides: TGTGCCAGCAGCGGGCGACAGTTCGCTGGAAACACCATATATTTT.

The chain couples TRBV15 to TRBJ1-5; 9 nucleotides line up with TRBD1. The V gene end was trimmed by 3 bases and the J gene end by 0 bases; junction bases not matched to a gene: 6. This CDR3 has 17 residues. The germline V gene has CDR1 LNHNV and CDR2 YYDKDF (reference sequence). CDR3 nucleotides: TGTGCCACCAGCAGGGGGGGACAGGGCGCTAGCAATCAGCCCCAGCATTTT. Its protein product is CATSRGGQGASNQPQHF.

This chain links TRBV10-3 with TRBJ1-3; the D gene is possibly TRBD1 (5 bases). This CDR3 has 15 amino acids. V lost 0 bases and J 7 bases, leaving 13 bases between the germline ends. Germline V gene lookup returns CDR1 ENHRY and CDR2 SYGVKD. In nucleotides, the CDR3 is TGTGCCATCAGTGAGTCGGCAGGGCCTCCGAACACCATATATTTT. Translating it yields CAISESAGPPNTIYF.

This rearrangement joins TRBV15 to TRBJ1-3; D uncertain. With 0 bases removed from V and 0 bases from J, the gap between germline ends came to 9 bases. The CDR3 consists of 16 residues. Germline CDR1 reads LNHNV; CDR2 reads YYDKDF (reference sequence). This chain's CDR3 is CATSRDPGLSGNTIYF. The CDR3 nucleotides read TGTGCCACCAGCAGAGATCCAGGTCTCTCTGGAAACACCATATATTTT.

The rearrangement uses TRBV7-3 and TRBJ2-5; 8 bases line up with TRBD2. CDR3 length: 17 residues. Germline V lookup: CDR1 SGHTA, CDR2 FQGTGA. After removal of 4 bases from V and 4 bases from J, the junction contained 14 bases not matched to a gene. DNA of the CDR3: TGTGCCAGCAGCTCCGGGGGCGGGGGGCGTTTTGGAGAGACCCAGTACTTC. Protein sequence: CASSSGGGGRFGETQYF.

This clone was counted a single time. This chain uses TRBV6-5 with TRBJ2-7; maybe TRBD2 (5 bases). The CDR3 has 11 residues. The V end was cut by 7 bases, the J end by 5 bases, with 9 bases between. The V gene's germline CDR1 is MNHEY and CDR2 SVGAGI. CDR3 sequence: CASMGRNEQYF. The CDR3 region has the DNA TGTGCCAGCATGGGGAGAAACGAGCAGTACTTC.

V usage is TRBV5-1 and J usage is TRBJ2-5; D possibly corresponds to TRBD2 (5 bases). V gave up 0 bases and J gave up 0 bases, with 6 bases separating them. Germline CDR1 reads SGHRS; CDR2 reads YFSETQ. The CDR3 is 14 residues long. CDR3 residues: CASSLASNQETQYF. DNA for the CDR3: TGCGCCAGCAGCTTGGCTAGCAACCAAGAGACCCAGTACTTC.

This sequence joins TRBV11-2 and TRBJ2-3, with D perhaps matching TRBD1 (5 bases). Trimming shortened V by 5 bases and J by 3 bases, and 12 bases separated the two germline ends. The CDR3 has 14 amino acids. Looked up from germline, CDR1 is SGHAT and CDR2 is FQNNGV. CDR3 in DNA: TGTGCCAGCAGCCCGTTGGGGCCGACAGATACGCAGTATTTT. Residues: CASSPLGPTDTQYF.

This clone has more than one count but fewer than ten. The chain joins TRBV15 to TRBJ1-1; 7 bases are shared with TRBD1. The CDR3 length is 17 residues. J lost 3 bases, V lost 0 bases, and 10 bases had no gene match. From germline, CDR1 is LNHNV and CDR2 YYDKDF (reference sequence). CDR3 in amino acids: CATSRDSRRGLDTEAFF. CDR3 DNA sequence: TGTGCCACCAGCAGAGATTCCAGGAGGGGGCTGGACACTGAAGCTTTCTTT. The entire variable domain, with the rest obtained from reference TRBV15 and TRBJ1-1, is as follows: DAMVIQNPRYQVTQFGKPVTLSCSQTLNHNVMYWYQQKSSQAPKLLFHYYDKDFNNEADTPDNFQSRRPNTSFCFLDIRSPGLGDTAMYLCATSRDSRRGLDTEAFFGQGTRLTVV.

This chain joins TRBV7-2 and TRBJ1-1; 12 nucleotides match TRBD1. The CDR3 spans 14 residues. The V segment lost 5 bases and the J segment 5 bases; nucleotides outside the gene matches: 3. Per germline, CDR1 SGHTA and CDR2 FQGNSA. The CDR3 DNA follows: TGTGCCAGCAGCCGGGACAGGGGGCGAACTGAAGCTTTCTTT. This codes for CASSRDRGRTEAFF.

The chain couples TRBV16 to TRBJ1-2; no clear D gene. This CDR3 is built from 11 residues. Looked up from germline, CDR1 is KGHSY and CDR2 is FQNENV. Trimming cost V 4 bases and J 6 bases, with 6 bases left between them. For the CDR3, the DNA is TGTGCCAGCAGCCCGTTCGATGGCTACACCTTC. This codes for CASSPFDGYTF.

The CDR3 nucleotides read TGTGCCAGCAGCTTGGGACTAGCGAGAGAGACCCAGTACTTC. Protein product: CASSLGLARETQYF. V usage is TRBV11-2 and J usage is TRBJ2-5, with 10 positions matching TRBD2. The V segment lost 3 bases and the J segment 4 bases; nucleotides outside the gene matches: 2. The CDR3 spans 14 residues. CDR1 and CDR2 from the germline V gene are SGHAT and FQNNGV.

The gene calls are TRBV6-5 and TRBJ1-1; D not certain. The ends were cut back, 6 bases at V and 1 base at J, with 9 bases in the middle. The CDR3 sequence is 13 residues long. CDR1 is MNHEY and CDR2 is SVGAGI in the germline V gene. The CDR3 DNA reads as TGTGCCAGCAGCCACGACAAGAACACTGAAGCTTTCTTT. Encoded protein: CASSHDKNTEAFF.

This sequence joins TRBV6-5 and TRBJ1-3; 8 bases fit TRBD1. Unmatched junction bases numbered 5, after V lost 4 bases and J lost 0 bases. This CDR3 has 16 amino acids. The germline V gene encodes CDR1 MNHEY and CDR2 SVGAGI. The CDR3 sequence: CASSCGQGSSGNTIYF. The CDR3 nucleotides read TGTGCCAGCAGTTGTGGACAGGGCTCCTCTGGAAACACCATATATTTT.

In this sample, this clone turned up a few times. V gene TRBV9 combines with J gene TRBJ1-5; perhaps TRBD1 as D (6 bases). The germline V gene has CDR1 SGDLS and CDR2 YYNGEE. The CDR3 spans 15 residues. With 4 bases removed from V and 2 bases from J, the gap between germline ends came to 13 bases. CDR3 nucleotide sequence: TGTGCCAGCAGCCTTGGGGGGGCGGGCAATCAGCCCCAGCATTTT. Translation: CASSLGGAGNQPQHF. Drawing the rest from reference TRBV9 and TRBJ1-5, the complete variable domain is DSGVTQTPKHLITATGQRVTLRCSPRSGDLSVYWYQQSLDQGLQFLIQYYNGEERAKGNILERFSAQQFPDLHSELNLSSLELGDSALYFCASSLGGAGNQPQHFGDGTRLSIL.